Shown below are 31 T cell receptor beta chains from a single sample sequenced in a study of T-cell memory formation after mild COVID-19. TCRdb analysed the 5' RACE reads with MiXCR anew, one entry per CDR3 protein. Here the sample spans 150,000 to 200,000 distinct CDR3 sequences, around 16% being singletons. Sequencing was carried out using PBMCs or a T cell subset sorted from them (not recorded which). Source of these receptors: an adult woman who had mild COVID-19 (a few samples of this study predate the infection). Cell type and time point are not known.

This clonotype was seen repeatedly, ten times or more. The rearrangement joins TRBV2 to TRBJ2-5; D is ambiguous. CDR3 length: 11 residues. Looked up from germline, CDR1 is SNHLY and CDR2 is FYNNEI. V was trimmed by 1 base and J by 3 bases, leaving 0 bases between them. CDR3 sequence (DNA): TGTGCCAGCAGTGAAGAAGAGACCCAGTACTTC. Residues: CASSEEETQYF.

This clonotype was picked up a small number of times. The V call is TRBV6-5, the J call TRBJ1-1, with 8 nucleotides matching TRBD1. J lost 1 base, V lost 3 bases, and 7 bases had no gene match. Germline V gene data show CDR1 as MNHEY and CDR2 as SVGAGI. This CDR3 spans 16 amino acids. The DNA of the CDR3 is TGTGCCAGCAGTTATGACAGGGGCTATCGGAACACTGAAGCTTTCTTT. Translated, it gives CASSYDRGYRNTEAFF.

This rearrangement joins TRBV2 to TRBJ2-5; D is unclear. The CDR3 is 13 residues long. Germline CDR1 is SNHLY and CDR2 is FYNNEI. Trimming pared 6 bases from V and 2 bases from J, leaving 10 bases between. The CDR3 nucleotides read TGTGCCAGCAGCGCCGACTCTCAAGAGACCCAGTACTTC. Amino acid sequence: CASSADSQETQYF.

This clonotype has only a few counts. The chain is built from TRBV4-2 and TRBJ2-3; 9 bases are shared with TRBD1. With 0 bases clipped from V and 2 bases from J, the junction kept 6 bases outside the gene matches. The CDR3 contains 17 residues. CDR1 and CDR2 (germline): LGHNA, YNFKEQ. The CDR3 loop reads CASSQEGGTGSTDTQYF. CDR3 in DNA: TGTGCCAGCAGCCAAGAGGGGGGGACAGGGTCCACAGATACGCAGTATTTT.

There are many counts of this clonotype. The chain joins TRBV5-6 to TRBJ2-3, with TRBD2 identical over 13 bases. Trimming at V came to 2 bases and at J to 7 bases, leaving 10 bases not matched to a gene. The CDR3 consists of 17 residues. Germline CDR1 reads SGHDT; CDR2 reads YYEEEE. The chain's CDR3 is CASSLELLAGGRNTQYF. The CDR3, as DNA: TGTGCCAGCAGCTTAGAACTACTAGCGGGGGGGCGAAATACGCAGTATTTT.

A few counts support this clonotype. CDR3 residues: CASDEGLALEAFF. The CDR3 DNA reads as TGTGCCAGCGACGAGGGTCTTGCCCTAGAAGCTTTCTTT. V is TRBV6-2 or TRBV6-3 and J is TRBJ1-1; D is unclear. The CDR3 consists of 13 residues. Trimming stripped 8 bases from V and 8 bases from J, with 18 bases between. Germline lookup yields CDR1 MNHEY and CDR2 SVGEGT.

The chain recombines TRBV29-1 with TRBJ2-6; D is ambiguous. The CDR3 extends over 13 amino acids. The germline gives CDR1 SQVTM, CDR2 ANQGSEA. V was clipped by 6 bases and J by 0 bases, with 6 bases between them. CDR3 sequence: CSVRSSGANVLTF. The CDR3 DNA reads as TGCAGCGTCCGGAGCTCTGGGGCCAACGTCCTGACTTTC. Full variable domain (missing parts from reference TRBV29-1 and TRBJ2-6): SAVISQKPSRDICQRGTSLTIQCQVDSQVTMMFWYRQQPGQSLTLIATANQGSEATYESGFVIDKFPISRPNLTFSTLTVSNMSPEDSSIYLCSVRSSGANVLTFGAGSRLTVL.

This clonotype occurred a few times. The chain links TRBV4-2 to TRBJ2-1, with a weak D call TRBD2 (5 bases). Germline CDR1 is LGHNA and CDR2 is YNFKEQ. Trimming took off 4 bases at V and 15 bases at J, with 22 bases between the two ends. This CDR3 has 14 amino acids. The CDR3 spells CASSLRRTSILGFF. The CDR3 DNA is TGTGCCAGCAGCCTCAGACGGACTTCCATTCTTGGGTTCTTC.

This clonotype was counted at least ten times. The chain couples TRBV7-6 to TRBJ2-3; D unclear. The ends were cut back, 5 bases at V and 6 bases at J, with 6 bases in the middle. The CDR3 runs 11 residues. Germline loops: CDR1 SGHVS, CDR2 FNYEAQ. CDR3 DNA: TGTGCCAGCAGCACCTGGGATACGCAGTATTTT. This translates into CASSTWDTQYF.

There are many counts of this clonotype. This chain uses TRBV7-3 with TRBJ2-5; 14 nucleotides agree with TRBD2. Germline CDR1 SGHTA, CDR2 FQGTGA. The CDR3 loop spans 19 amino acids. The V segment lost 1 base and the J segment 2 bases; nucleotides outside the gene matches: 9. The CDR3 is CASSLRSGTSGGPQETQYF. Written as DNA, the CDR3 is TGTGCCAGCAGCTTAAGATCCGGGACTAGCGGGGGACCGCAAGAGACCCAGTACTTC. The whole variable domain, filled in from reference TRBV7-3 and TRBJ2-5, reads GAGVSQTPSNKVTEKGKYVELRCDPISGHTALYWYRQSLGQGPEFLIYFQGTGAADDSGLPNDRFFAVRPEGSVSTLKIQRTERGDSAVYLCASSLRSGTSGGPQETQYFGPGTRLLVL.

V is TRBV3-1 and J is TRBJ2-7; TRBD2 might be the D (5 bases). V was pared by 2 bases and J by 2 bases, with 13 bases between. Germline V gene lookup returns CDR1 LGHDT and CDR2 YNNKEL (reference sequence). This CDR3 has 15 residues. DNA for the CDR3: TGTGCCAGCAGCCAAACGGGGTGGGATGCCTACGAGCAGTACTTC. Translating gives CASSQTGWDAYEQYF.

This clonotype was seen a few times. This chain links TRBV5-1 with TRBJ2-7, with 11 bases lining up with TRBD2. Germline V lookup: CDR1 SGHRS, CDR2 YFSETQ. V was pared by 2 bases and J by 4 bases, with 2 bases of the junction left unmatched. CDR3 length: 14 residues. CDR3 protein: CASSFTSGGYEQYF. The CDR3 DNA follows: TGCGCCAGCAGCTTCACTAGCGGGGGATACGAGCAGTACTTC. The full variable domain, completed using reference TRBV5-1 and TRBJ2-7, is KAGVTQTPRYLIKTRGQQVTLSCSPISGHRSVSWYQQTPGQGLQFLFEYFSETQRNKGNFPGRFSGRQFSNSRSEMNVSTLELGDSALYLCASSFTSGGYEQYFGPGTRLTVT.

At least ten counts were recorded for this clonotype. V is TRBV7-8 and J is TRBJ2-2; 15 nucleotides match TRBD2. V was clipped by 5 bases and J by 4 bases; unmatched bases: 8. The CDR3 has 18 residues. CDR1 is SGHVS and CDR2 is FQNEAQ in the germline V gene. The CDR3 bases are TGTGCCAGCAGCCCCCGGACTAGCGGGAGGGGGGTCACCGGGGAGCTGTTTTTT. Protein sequence: CASSPRTSGRGVTGELFF.

This clonotype has more than one count but fewer than ten. This chain joins TRBV5-8 and TRBJ2-2; D is perhaps TRBD1 (6 bases). CDR3 length: 15 amino acids. V lost 5 bases and J lost 5, with 16 bases in between. CDR1 is SGHTS and CDR2 is YDEGEE in the germline V gene. The CDR3 reads CASRIQGFATGELFF. The CDR3 region has the DNA TGTGCCAGCAGGATTCAGGGGTTCGCGACCGGGGAGCTGTTTTTT.

J is TRBJ1-5 and V is TRBV6-1; D is unclear. Germline V lookup: CDR1 MNHNS, CDR2 SASEGT. V lost 3 bases and J lost 8, with 5 bases in between. CDR3 size: 11 residues. The CDR3 region has the DNA TGTGCCAGCAGTGAGTCGAAGCCCCAGCATTTT. Translation gives CASSESKPQHF.

CDR3 sequence reads: CATSDAGRPYEQYF. DNA for the CDR3: TGTGCCACCAGTGATGCAGGGAGACCCTACGAGCAGTACTTC. The chain has TRBV24-1 and TRBJ2-7; D is tentatively TRBD1 or TRBD2 (5 bases each). The V end was cut by 3 bases, the J end by 2 bases, with 10 bases between. Looked up from germline, CDR1 is KGHDR and CDR2 is SFDVKD. The CDR3 loop spans 14 amino acids.

This clonotype was seen only a few times. The chain links TRBV5-1 to TRBJ2-1, with 7 bases identical to TRBD1. Germline assignment: CDR1 SGHRS and CDR2 YFSETQ. CDR3 size: 16 residues. Trimming took 1 base from V and 0 from J; bases not matched to a gene: 4. In nucleotides, the CDR3 is TGCGCCAGCAGCTTGACTGCAGGGGGCTCCTACAATGAGCAGTTCTTC. Translating gives CASSLTAGGSYNEQFF.

This clonotype was recorded a few times. V is TRBV20-1 and J is TRBJ2-5, with TRBD2 as a possible D gene (6 bases). CDR1 and CDR2 (germline): DFQATT, SNEGSKA (reference sequence). The CDR3 sequence is 14 residues long. V dropped 6 bases and J dropped 5 bases, with 19 bases sitting between them. CDR3 region: CSASPPILAETQYF. Here the CDR3 DNA reads TGCAGTGCCAGCCCGCCAATACTAGCCGAGACCCAGTACTTC.

J is TRBJ1-1 and V is TRBV11-2, with 7 bases fitting TRBD1. This CDR3 region has 13 residues. CDR1 and CDR2 from the germline V gene are SGHAT and FQNNGV. Trimming removed 4 bases from V and 7 bases from J; junction bases left unmatched: 6. The CDR3 DNA sequence: TGTGCCAGCAGCTCGACAGGGCTGGGTGAAGCTTTCTTT. This translates into CASSSTGLGEAFF.

The CDR3 loop is CASSLVRGQGNTIYF. CDR3 nucleotides: TGTGCCAGCAGCTTGGTCAGGGGGCAAGGAAACACCATATATTTT. V usage is TRBV7-9 and J usage is TRBJ1-3; 8 bases are a match to TRBD1. The germline V gene encodes CDR1 SEHNR and CDR2 FQNEAQ (reference sequence). This CDR3 spans 15 amino acids. V lost 3 bases, J lost 4 bases, and 5 bases stayed unmatched.

V and J are TRBV12-3 or TRBV12-4 and TRBJ2-7; D is possibly TRBD2 (6 bases). The CDR3 spans 15 residues. V lost 1 base, J lost 2 bases, and 12 bases lay in between. CDR3 sequence (DNA): TGTGCCAGCAGTTTAGTGAGCGGGCGTACCTACGAGCAGTACTTC. This gives the protein CASSLVSGRTYEQYF.

This clonotype appeared a few times. The chain combines TRBV15 with TRBJ1-2; perhaps TRBD1 as D (6 bases). This CDR3 is built from 14 residues. Germline assignment: CDR1 LNHNV and CDR2 YYDKDF (reference sequence). Trimming pared 5 bases from V and 8 bases from J, leaving 18 bases between. CDR3 nucleotide sequence: TGTGCCACCAGCGAGGAGGAGTACAGGGACGGCTACACCTTC. As protein: CATSEEEYRDGYTF.

In its sample, this clonotype was seen a few times. The J gene is TRBJ1-6, the V gene TRBV7-8; D is undetermined. Trimming took 2 bases from V and 8 from J, leaving 10 bases between them. Germline V CDR1 and CDR2: SGHVS, FQNEAQ. The length of the CDR3 is 14 residues. CDR3 residues: CASSLLLRDSPLHF. CDR3 nucleotides: TGTGCCAGCAGCTTATTGCTGAGGGATTCACCCCTCCACTTT.

This clonotype occurred a few times. This chain links TRBV24-1 with TRBJ2-3; 8 positions match TRBD2. This CDR3 region has 16 residues. After removal of 3 bases from V and 3 bases from J, the junction contained 7 bases not matched to a gene. Germline values: CDR1 KGHDR, CDR2 SFDVKD. The CDR3 DNA sequence: TGTGCCACCAGTGATACAAAGCGGGAGACAACAGATACGCAGTATTTT. The encoded protein is CATSDTKRETTDTQYF.

V is TRBV5-5 and J is TRBJ1-5, with 11 bases aligning to TRBD1. Germline V lookup: CDR1 SGHKS, CDR2 YYEKEE (reference sequence). The CDR3 consists of 16 residues. J lost 4 bases, V lost 4 bases, and 7 bases had no gene match. CDR3 sequence reads: CASSLRGQGANQPQHF. The CDR3 bases are TGTGCCAGCAGCCTAAGAGGACAGGGGGCAAATCAGCCCCAGCATTTT.

This chain uses TRBV12-3 or TRBV12-4 with TRBJ2-2; 8 bases match TRBD2. CDR3 size: 16 residues. V trimming: 3 bases; J trimming: 4 bases; junction bases outside the gene matches: 7. CDR3 coding DNA: TGTGCCAGCAGTTTTGACCCCCGGGGGGGCACCGGGGAGCTGTTTTTT. Translation gives CASSFDPRGGTGELFF.

This clonotype was observed a handful of times. The rearrangement uses TRBV20-1 and TRBJ2-3, with 9 nucleotides matching TRBD2. This CDR3 has 14 amino acids. Trimming removed 2 bases from V and 4 bases from J; junction bases left unmatched: 4. The germline V gene has CDR1 DFQATT and CDR2 SNEGSKA (reference sequence). The CDR3 loop is CSARYSGGADTQYF. The CDR3 nucleotides are TGCAGTGCTAGATATAGCGGGGGCGCAGATACGCAGTATTTT.

This clonotype was detected a few times. This chain joins TRBV20-1 and TRBJ2-5, with D perhaps given as TRBD1 or TRBD2 (5 bases each). V gave up 0 bases and J gave up 2 bases, with 13 bases separating them. This CDR3 contains 15 residues. Germline lookup yields CDR1 DFQATT and CDR2 SNEGSKA (reference sequence). CDR3 DNA: TGCAGTGCTAGAGATCACAGGTCGGGGCAAGAGACCCAGTACTTC. Translating gives CSARDHRSGQETQYF.

The table lists this clonotype with many counts. The chain is built from TRBV10-3 and TRBJ2-1, with D maybe TRBD2 (6 bases). V shed 11 bases and J shed 6 bases, with 14 bases lying between them. Germline assignment: CDR1 ENHRY and CDR2 SYGVKD. The CDR3 extends over 12 amino acids. The DNA of the CDR3 is TGTGCCTCTAGACTAGGGAGCAATGAGCAGTTCTTC. Translating gives CASRLGSNEQFF.

A few counts support this clonotype. This sequence joins TRBV5-1 and TRBJ1-2; no definite D call. Germline CDR1 and CDR2: SGHRS and YFSETQ. V was pared by 2 bases and J by 0 bases, with 5 bases between. This CDR3 spans 13 amino acids. The CDR3 is CASSFNPNYGYTF. CDR3 DNA: TGCGCCAGCAGCTTCAACCCTAACTATGGCTACACCTTC.

The V gene is TRBV12-3 or TRBV12-4, the J gene TRBJ1-1, with TRBD1 as a possible D gene (6 bases). V lost 2 bases to trimming and J lost 5 bases, with 12 bases between them. The CDR3 has 14 amino acids. This CDR3 reads CASSLNVGGTEAFF. The CDR3 nucleotides read TGTGCCAGCAGTTTAAATGTAGGGGGGACTGAAGCTTTCTTT.